This T cell receptor (beta chain) stems from a study of neurological immune-mediated disorders. The study's findings and limits: Among expanded clones, no CDR3 amino acid sequences were shared across subjects, a pattern suggesting private repertoires in all groups.

This clonotype was found once. The antigen remains unidentified. TCRdb used MiXCR to reprocess the 5' RACE reads, holding one entry per CDR3 protein. The sample includes some 30,000 distinct CDR3 sequences, around 20% of them seen just once. Trimming shortened V by 5 bases and J by 0 bases, and 8 bases separated the two germline ends. This CDR3 is built from 14 residues. Germline V gives CDR1 SEHNR, CDR2 FQNEAQ (reference sequence). The sample taken for sequencing was PBMCs. The chain recombines TRBV7-9 with TRBJ2-1; D gene uncertain. This TCR derives from a woman aged 55 to 70 in good health. CDR3 in DNA: TGTGCCAGCAGCCCAGACCTCTCCTACAATGAGCAGTTCTTC. Amino acids: CASSPDLSYNEQFF.